This T cell receptor (beta chain) was profiled in a study of T cells after somatic rescue of genetic block. The germline V gene has CDR1 LNHDA and CDR2 SQIVND (reference sequence). The CDR3 length is 18 residues. Trimming cost V 5 bases and J 2 bases; bases outside gene matches: 8. Produced via immunoSEQ multiplex PCR; TCRdb's table is partial and in-frame only. The data show roughly 58,000 clones, with 96% seen just once and approximately 0.07% held by the top ten. V usage is TRBV19 and J usage is TRBJ2-1, with TRBD2 matching over 14 bases. The clonotype originates from a child less than two years old. Sequences were obtained from peripheral blood mononuclear cells (PBMCs). CDR3: CASSPWTSGRLTYNEQFF. CDR3 coding DNA: TGTGCCAGTAGTCCTTGGACTAGCGGGAGGCTAACCTACAATGAGCAGTTCTTC.